This T cell receptor beta chain was captured in a study of blood T cell repertoires in COVID-19. Two negative PCRs, clearance, or symptom resolution were required of recovered Cohort 3 donors. Clones were sequenced by immunoSEQ multiplex PCR, and TCRdb holds only the in-frame ones, with some missing. The sample has approximately 470,000 clones, around 87% seen once; the top ten hold 0.7%. Germline CDR1 reads SNHLY; CDR2 reads FYNNEI. Trimming removed 5 bases from V and 7 bases from J; junction bases left unmatched: 6. CDR3 length equals 14 residues. Sequences were obtained from PBMCs or T cells enriched from blood (not recorded which). This TCR derives from a woman in her late teens or twenties who had recovered from COVID-19. V and J are TRBV2 and TRBJ2-7; the match to TRBD2 covers 12 bases. CDR3 loop: CASSLRLAGEEQYF. The CDR3, as DNA: TGTGCCAGCAGTCTCCGACTAGCGGGGGAAGAGCAGTACTTC.